What follows are 18 T cell receptor beta chains derived from one specimen sequenced in a study of OX40 agonist ivuxolimab in advanced cancers. Produced via immunoSEQ multiplex PCR; TCRdb's table is partial and in-frame only. Of fewer than 70,000 clones in the sample, around 90% were seen once. Sequencing was performed on CD4+ or CD8+ T cells sorted from blood, taken in a trial of the OX40 agonist ivuxolimab. All receptors come from an adult with an advanced solid tumor such as melanoma, head and neck, liver or kidney cancer.

The chain combines TRBV19 with TRBJ2-5, with unresolved D. The CDR3 consists of 13 residues. Germline V CDR1 and CDR2: LNHDA, SQIVND (reference sequence). The germline V and J ends were trimmed by 5 bases and 3 bases, with 10 bases remaining between them. CDR3 coding DNA: TGTGCCAGTAGTGTGGCAGGAAAAGAGACCCAGTACTTC. Its protein is CASSVAGKETQYF.

The chain uses TRBV18 and TRBJ2-5; a weak D match, TRBD2 (6 bases). Germline V CDR1 and CDR2: KGHSH, LQKENI. The CDR3 runs to 14 residues. V lost 4 bases and J 2 bases, leaving 11 bases between the germline ends. CDR3 loop: CASSRTGAQETQYF. The CDR3 DNA follows: TGTGCCAGCTCACGCACGGGAGCTCAAGAGACCCAGTACTTC.

The CDR3, as DNA: TGTGCCAGCAGTTTATTCCGTGGGGGGAGCTCCTACGAGCAGTACTTC. It encodes CASSLFRGGSSYEQYF. The chain links TRBV28 to TRBJ2-7; tentatively, D is TRBD2 (6 bases). Germline values: CDR1 MDHEN, CDR2 SYDVKM. The V end was cut by 1 base, the J end by 0 bases, with 13 bases between. This CDR3 has 16 residues.

This chain joins TRBV18 and TRBJ2-2, with D unclear. The germline V gene encodes CDR1 KGHSH and CDR2 LQKENI. CDR3 length: 12 amino acids. V lost 8 bases and J 1 base, leaving 5 bases between the germline ends. The CDR3 loop reads CASGMNTGELFF. In DNA, the CDR3 is TGTGCCAGCGGTATGAACACCGGGGAGCTGTTTTTT.

In its sample, this clone was seen once. In DNA form, the CDR3 reads TGTGCCAGTAGTTCCCCCCAAGATACGCAGTATTTT. Amino acids: CASSSPQDTQYF. This chain joins TRBV19 and TRBJ2-3; D uncertain. The CDR3 runs to 12 residues. The V gene lost 5 bases and the J gene lost 5 bases, with 8 bases spanning the gap. CDR1 is LNHDA and CDR2 is SQIVND in the germline V gene (reference sequence).

The chain uses TRBV2 and TRBJ1-2; 7 bases are shared with TRBD1. In germline, CDR1 is SNHLY, CDR2 FYNNEI. This CDR3 is built from 13 residues. Trimming cost V 6 bases and J 6 bases; bases outside gene matches: 7. CDR3 DNA sequence: TGTGCCAGCAGGGACGGGACAGTGGATGGCTACACCTTC. As protein: CASRDGTVDGYTF.

The chain links TRBV5-1 to TRBJ2-3; D ambiguous. This CDR3 contains 14 residues. The germline V and J ends were trimmed by 0 bases and 4 bases, with 9 bases remaining between them. CDR1 SGHRS and CDR2 YFSETQ come from the germline V gene. The CDR3 loop is CASSLALQPDTQYF. CDR3 nucleotide sequence: TGCGCCAGCAGCTTGGCCCTACAGCCAGATACGCAGTATTTT.

This sequence joins TRBV5-1 and TRBJ2-1; the D gene is possibly TRBD1 (6 bases). The CDR3 runs to 15 residues. Germline assignment: CDR1 SGHRS and CDR2 YFSETQ. The V end lost 3 bases, the J end lost 9 bases, and 19 bases lay between the germline ends. The CDR3 region has the DNA TGCGCCAGCAGCTCAGGGACAACCTCTCTAGGTGAGCAGTTCTTC. Translated: CASSSGTTSLGEQFF. The variable domain in full, with the rest retrieved from reference TRBV5-1 and TRBJ2-1, is KAGVTQTPRYLIKTRGQQVTLSCSPISGHRSVSWYQQTPGQGLQFLFEYFSETQRNKGNFPGRFSGRQFSNSRSEMNVSTLELGDSALYLCASSSGTTSLGEQFFGPGTRLTVL.

V and J are TRBV6-1 and TRBJ2-1; 8 bases line up with TRBD2. Germline V CDR1 and CDR2: MNHNS, SASEGT. Trimming took 2 bases from V and 6 from J; bases not matched to a gene: 6. The CDR3 length is 15 residues. The CDR3 spells CASSETASGSNEQFF. The DNA for the CDR3 is TGTGCCAGCAGTGAAACGGCTAGCGGGTCCAATGAGCAGTTCTTC.

The rearrangement links TRBV18 to TRBJ2-1, with D possibly matching TRBD1 (5 bases). This CDR3 region has 15 residues. Germline CDR1 is KGHSH and CDR2 is LQKENI. V was cut by 3 bases and J by 3 bases, with 12 bases left in between. CDR3 in DNA: TGTGCCAGCTCACCCCGGCAGGGCCGCTACAATGAGCAGTTCTTC. Its protein is CASSPRQGRYNEQFF.

The chain employs TRBV2 and TRBJ2-5; possibly TRBD1 or TRBD2 for D (5 bases each). The CDR3 spans 14 residues. V shed 4 bases and J shed 1 base, with 10 bases lying between them. CDR1 and CDR2 from the germline V gene are SNHLY and FYNNEI. CDR3 residues: CASSVGRIQETQYF. For the CDR3, the DNA is TGTGCCAGCAGTGTGGGACGGATCCAAGAGACCCAGTACTTC.

The V gene is TRBV21-1, the J gene TRBJ2-7; the D call of TRBD2 is as the table states it, not checked on the DNA. TRBV21-1 is labeled a pseudogene. This CDR3 has 15 amino acids. CDR3 sequence reads: CASSTSLRRPYEQYF. CDR3 bases: TGTGCCAGCAGTACCAGTTTGAGGAGGCCCTACGAGCAGTACTTC.

The chain links TRBV7-2 to TRBJ2-7; TRBD1 might be the D (6 bases). Germline lookup yields CDR1 SGHTA and CDR2 FQGNSA. This CDR3 region has 14 residues. Trimming left V 3 bases short and J 7 bases short, with 16 bases between. The CDR3 loop reads CASSFPGATTEQYF. The CDR3 DNA is TGTGCCAGCAGCTTTCCAGGGGCGACCACTGAGCAGTACTTC.

This clone was seen more than once but under ten times. This chain uses TRBV12-5 with TRBJ1-1, with D possibly TRBD1 on 6 matching bases. In germline, CDR1 is LGHNT, CDR2 FRNRAP. The CDR3 sequence is 14 residues long. V lost 8 bases and J lost 3, with 16 bases in between. CDR3 loop: CASNLWGPDTEAFF. Written as DNA, the CDR3 is TGTGCTAGTAACCTCTGGGGGCCAGACACTGAAGCTTTCTTT. Variable domain in full (rest from reference TRBV12-5 and TRBJ1-1): DARVTQTPRHKVTEMGQEVTMRCQPILGHNTVFWYRQTMMQGLELLAYFRNRAPLDDSGMPKDRFSAEMPDATLATLKIQPSEPRDSAVYFCASNLWGPDTEAFFGQGTRLTVV.

The chain recombines TRBV19 with TRBJ1-2; no firm D call. V was shortened by 6 bases and J by 0 bases, with 8 bases between the two germline ends. The CDR3 loop spans 13 amino acids. The germline V gene encodes CDR1 LNHDA and CDR2 SQIVND (reference sequence). The CDR3 here is CASRGLANYGYTF. The CDR3 nucleotides are TGTGCCAGTAGGGGGTTAGCTAACTATGGCTACACCTTC.

This clone occurred once. This CDR3 reads CASSIGGRAYEQYF. The CDR3 DNA is TGTGCCAGTAGTATAGGTGGGAGAGCCTACGAGCAGTACTTC. The V and J genes are TRBV19 and TRBJ2-7, with a tentative D call TRBD2 (5 bases). Trimming took off 1 base at V and 2 bases at J, with 9 bases between the two ends. This CDR3 has 14 amino acids. Per the germline V gene, CDR1 is LNHDA and CDR2 is SQIVND (reference sequence).

V is TRBV5-4 and J is TRBJ1-2; D remains unclear. The CDR3 consists of 13 residues. Trimming cost V 2 bases and J 8 bases, with 13 bases left between them. Germline V gene data show CDR1 as SGHNT and CDR2 as YYREEE (reference sequence). In nucleotides, the CDR3 is TGTGCCAGCAGCTTTCCCATCGGTGCGGGCTACACCTTC. It translates to CASSFPIGAGYTF.

The chain uses TRBV28 and TRBJ1-5, with D perhaps TRBD1 (5 bases). Germline V gene data show CDR1 as MDHEN and CDR2 as SYDVKM. This CDR3 comprises 15 residues. Trimming took 4 bases from V and 3 from J, leaving 13 bases between them. The CDR3 DNA sequence: TGTGCCAGCAGTTCTGCAGGGAGGGTCAATCAGCCCCAGCATTTT. Translation: CASSSAGRVNQPQHF. Supplemented by reference TRBV28 and TRBJ1-5, the full variable domain reads DVKVTQSSRYLVKRTGEKVFLECVQDMDHENMFWYRQDPGLGLRLIYFSYDVKMKEKGDIPEGYSVSREKKERFSLILESASTNQTSMYLCASSSAGRVNQPQHFGDGTRLSIL.